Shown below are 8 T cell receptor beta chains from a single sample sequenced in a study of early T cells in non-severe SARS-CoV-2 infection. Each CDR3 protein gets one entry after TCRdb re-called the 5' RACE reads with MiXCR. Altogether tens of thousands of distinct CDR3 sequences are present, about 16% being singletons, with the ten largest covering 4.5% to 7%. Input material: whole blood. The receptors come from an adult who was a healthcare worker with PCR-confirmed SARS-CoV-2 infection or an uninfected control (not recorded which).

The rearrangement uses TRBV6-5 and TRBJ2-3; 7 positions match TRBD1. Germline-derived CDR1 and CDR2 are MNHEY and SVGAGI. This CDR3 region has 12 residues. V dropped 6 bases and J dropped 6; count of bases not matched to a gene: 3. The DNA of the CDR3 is TGTGCCAGCAGCTCGACAGGGGATACGCAGTATTTT. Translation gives CASSSTGDTQYF.

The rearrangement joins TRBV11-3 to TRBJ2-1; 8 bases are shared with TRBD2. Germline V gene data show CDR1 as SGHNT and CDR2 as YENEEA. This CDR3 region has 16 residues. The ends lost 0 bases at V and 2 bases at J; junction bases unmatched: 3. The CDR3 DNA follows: TGTGCCAGCAGCTTAGACTCTAGCGGGCCCTACAATGAGCAGTTCTTC. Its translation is CASSLDSSGPYNEQFF.

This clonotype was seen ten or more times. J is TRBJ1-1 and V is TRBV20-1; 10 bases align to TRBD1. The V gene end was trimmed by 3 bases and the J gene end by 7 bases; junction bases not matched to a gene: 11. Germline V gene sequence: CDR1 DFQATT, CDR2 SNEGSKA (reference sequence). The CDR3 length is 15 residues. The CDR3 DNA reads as TGCAGTGCTAGGCCCAGGGGGACAGGGGTTGGTGAAGCTTTCTTT. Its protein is CSARPRGTGVGEAFF.

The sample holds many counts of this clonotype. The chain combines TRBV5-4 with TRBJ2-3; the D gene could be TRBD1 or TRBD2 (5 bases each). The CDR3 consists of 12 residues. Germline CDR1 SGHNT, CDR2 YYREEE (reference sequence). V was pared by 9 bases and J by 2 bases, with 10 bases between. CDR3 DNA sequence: TGTGCCATGGGACGGTTCACAGATACGCAGTATTTT. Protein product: CAMGRFTDTQYF. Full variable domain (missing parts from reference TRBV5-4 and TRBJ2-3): ETGVTQSPTHLIKTRGQQVTLRCSSQSGHNTVSWYQQALGQGPQFIFQYYREEENGRGNFPPRFSGLQFPNYSSELNVNALELDDSALYLCAMGRFTDTQYFGPGTRLTVL.

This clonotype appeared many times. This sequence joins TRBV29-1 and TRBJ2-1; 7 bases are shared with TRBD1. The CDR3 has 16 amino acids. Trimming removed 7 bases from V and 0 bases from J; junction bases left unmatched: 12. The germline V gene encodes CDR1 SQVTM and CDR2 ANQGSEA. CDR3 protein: CSAPSRDSYSYNEQFF. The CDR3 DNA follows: TGCAGCGCACCAAGCCGGGACAGCTACTCCTACAATGAGCAGTTCTTC.

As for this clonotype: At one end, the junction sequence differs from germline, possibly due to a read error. Here the CDR3 DNA reads TGCAGCGTTAGGGATGGGACAGAGACGCAGTATTTT. This translates into CSVRDGTETQYF. This chain uses TRBV29-1 with TRBJ2-3, with 7 bases that match TRBD1. The CDR3 loop spans 12 amino acids. Germline V gives CDR1 SQVTM, CDR2 ANQGSEA.

For the CDR3, the DNA is TGTGCCAGCAGTTTAGCTAGGGGGGGACGGAACACCGGGGAGCTGTTTTTT. This translates into CASSLARGGRNTGELFF. This chain connects TRBV27 to TRBJ2-2; weak D call: TRBD2 (7 bases). Germline lookup yields CDR1 MNHEY and CDR2 SMNVEV (reference sequence). The V end lost 2 bases, the J end lost 1 base, and 14 bases lay between the germline ends. The CDR3 spans 17 residues.

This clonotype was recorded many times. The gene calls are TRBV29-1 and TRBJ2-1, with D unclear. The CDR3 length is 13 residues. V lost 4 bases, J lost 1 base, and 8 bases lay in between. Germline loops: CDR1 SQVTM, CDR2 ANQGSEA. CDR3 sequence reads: CSVGQDSYNEQFF. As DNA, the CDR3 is TGCAGCGTTGGGCAGGATTCCTACAATGAGCAGTTCTTC.